The sequence of this T cell receptor (beta chain) was determined in a study of blood T cell repertoires in COVID-19 (dated by TCRdb to the early 2020s). Study-level background: Collaborator samples came from the United States, Italy and Spain and covered acute and convalescent phases of COVID-19. The prospective study material was composed of cDNA or gDNA derived from T cells, B-cell-depleted T cells, or PBMCs. The dataset comprised deeply sampled blood TCRbeta repertoires from subjects exposed to, actively infected with, or recovered from COVID-19. A freely available public database, intended as a resource for researchers studying the immune response to SARS-CoV-2, is where the repertoires were released. Samples came from the ongoing ImmuneRACE study (first 160 participants) plus 1,254 subjects from 6 global collaborators. Sample metadata almost always included a de-identified subject ID, COVID-19 status, age in years and sex. HLA class I and class II types, where available, came from metadata supplied by the sample provider rather than from assay-based typing.

From the cysteine up to the phenylalanine, the CDR3 has a length of 17 residues. Of the read, only the CDR3 DNA is kept; its 51 bases are in frame from base 1. The junction shows trimming of 2 bases on V and 3 bases on J, plus 19 bases between the germline ends. CDR1 and CDR2, looked up from the germline V gene (reference sequence), are LGHDT and YNNKEL. Overall study outcomes, separate from this receptor: How much clinical and demographic metadata was included differed by source and by participant, and the metadata was provided uncurated.

For this clone: Its antigen is unknown. Within one base of it there is no much larger clone, and no base qualities were kept.

Whole blood was collected in K2EDTA tubes by collaborating institutions according to the institutions' own protocols. For TCRbeta analysis, collaborators shipped samples as frozen whole blood, isolated PBMCs, or DNA extracted from either of those sample types. TCRbeta CDR3 regions were amplified from genomic DNA by means of the immunoSEQ Assay, a bias-controlled multiplex PCR. As for the original processing: Nucleated cell counts per sample were estimated from amplification of reference gene primers within the assay. To quantify the absolute abundance of each unique TCRbeta CDR3 rearrangement, sequence reads were collapsed and filtered. For each sample, productive Simpson clonality was calculated as the square root of Simpson's diversity index over productive rearrangements. Not all clones reach the TCRdb copy of this immuneACCESS table, which keeps in-frame sequences only. Checked studies attribute under half of the gap to unresolved V genes and leave the rest unexplained. The V and J calls and the clone size are those of that table, but D and trimming were determined from the DNA. The sample profile shows fewer than 100,000 clones; more than 75% of them were found once. Of the sample, 15% falls within the top ten clones.

The source material was peripheral blood. The clonotype originates from a human donor in a cohort sampled during active COVID-19. Recombination linked TRBV3-1 (or the pseudogene TRBV3-2) to TRBJ1-2; the D gene is perhaps TRBD1, on 5 matching bases. The CDR3 has the sequence CASSQPSSGGGYYGYTF. The DNA sequence is TGTGCCAGCAGCCAACCTTCGAGTGGGGGAGGGTACTATGGCTACACCTTC.